This T cell receptor (beta chain) was captured in a study of PD-L1 blockade in urothelial cancer. Whole-study context: Analyses were performed on blood at 3 weeks after treatment start (the second dose) and at 6 weeks.

Study conclusions and caveats: Durable benefit accompanied greater 3-week expansion of tumor-associated blood clones.

A word on this clone: Its antigen is currently unknown.

V dropped 1 base and J dropped 6; count of bases not matched to a gene: 5. This CDR3 region has 14 residues. Looked up from germline, CDR1 is SEHNR and CDR2 is FQNEAQ (reference sequence). A spike-in of synthetic TCR analog templates was added to each PCR. The data were produced by immunoSEQ multiplex PCR, yet TCRdb's version contains in-frame clones alone and is incomplete. The sample consists of tens of thousands of clones, roughly four fifths of them appearing once. The receptor was isolated from an older man with urothelial cancer. The chain combines TRBV7-9 with TRBJ1-1; 7 bases agree with TRBD1. This specimen consisted of PBMCs, obtained around atezolizumab (anti-PD-L1) treatment. CDR3 residues: CASSLVQGTSEAFF. The CDR3 nucleotides read TGTGCCAGCAGCTTAGTACAGGGGACCTCTGAAGCTTTCTTT.